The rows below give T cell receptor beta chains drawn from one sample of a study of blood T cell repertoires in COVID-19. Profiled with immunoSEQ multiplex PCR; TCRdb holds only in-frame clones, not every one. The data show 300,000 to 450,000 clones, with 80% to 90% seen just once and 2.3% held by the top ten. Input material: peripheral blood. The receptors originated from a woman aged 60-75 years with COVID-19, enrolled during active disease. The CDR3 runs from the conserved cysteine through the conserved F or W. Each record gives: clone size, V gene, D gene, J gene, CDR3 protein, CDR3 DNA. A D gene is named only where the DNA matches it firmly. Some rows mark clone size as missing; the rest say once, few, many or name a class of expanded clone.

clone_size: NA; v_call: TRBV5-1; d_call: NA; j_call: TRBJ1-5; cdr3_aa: CASSPDPGGSGQPQHF; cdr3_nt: TGCGCCAGCAGCCCGGACCCCGGGGGGTCTGGTCAGCCCCAGCATTTT
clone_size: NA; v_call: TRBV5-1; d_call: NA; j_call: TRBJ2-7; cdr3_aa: CASSLLPGVEQYF; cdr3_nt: TGCGCCAGCAGCCTCCTCCCGGGGGTCGAGCAGTACTTC
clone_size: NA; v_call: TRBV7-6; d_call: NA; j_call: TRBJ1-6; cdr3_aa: CASSFRYNSPLHF; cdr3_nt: TGTGCCAGCAGCTTTCGGTATAATTCACCCCTCCACTTT
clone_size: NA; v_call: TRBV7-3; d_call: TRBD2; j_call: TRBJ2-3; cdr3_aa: CASSLLAGGTDTQYF; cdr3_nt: TGTGCCAGCAGCTTACTAGCGGGGGGCACAGATACGCAGTATTTT
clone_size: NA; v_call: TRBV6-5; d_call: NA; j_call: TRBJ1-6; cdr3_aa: CASSSNSFNSPLHF; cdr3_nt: TGTGCCAGCAGTTCGAACAGTTTCAATTCACCCCTCCACTTT
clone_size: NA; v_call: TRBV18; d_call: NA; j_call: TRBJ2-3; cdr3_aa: CASSPRRVNSDTQYF; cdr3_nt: TGTGCCAGCTCACCACGCAGGGTTAATTCGGATACGCAGTATTTT
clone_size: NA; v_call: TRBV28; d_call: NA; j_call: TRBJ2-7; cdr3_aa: CASSFGDRPSYEQYF; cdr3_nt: TGTGCCAGCAGTTTCGGAGACAGGCCCTCCTACGAGCAGTACTTC
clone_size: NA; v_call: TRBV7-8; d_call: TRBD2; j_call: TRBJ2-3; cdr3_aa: CASSFQAGGGDTQYF; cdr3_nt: TGTGCCAGCAGCTTCCAGGCCGGGGGGGGAGATACGCAGTATTTT
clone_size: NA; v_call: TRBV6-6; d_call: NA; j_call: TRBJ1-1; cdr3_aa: CASSTAHGEYTEAFF; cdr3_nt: TGTGCCAGCAGTACCGCACACGGAGAGTACACTGAAGCTTTCTTT
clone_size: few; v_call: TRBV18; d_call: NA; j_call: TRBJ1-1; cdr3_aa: CASSLGTVNTEAFF; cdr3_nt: TGTGCCAGCTCACTAGGGACTGTGAACACTGAAGCTTTCTTT
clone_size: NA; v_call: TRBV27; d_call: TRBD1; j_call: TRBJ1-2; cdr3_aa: CASRSTGGHYGYTF; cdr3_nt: TGTGCCAGCAGGTCGACAGGGGGCCACTATGGCTACACCTTC
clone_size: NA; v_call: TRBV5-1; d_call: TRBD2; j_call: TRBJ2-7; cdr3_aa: CASSLAVSGGSYEQYF; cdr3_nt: TGCGCCAGCAGCTTGGCCGTCAGCGGGGGGTCCTACGAGCAGTACTTC
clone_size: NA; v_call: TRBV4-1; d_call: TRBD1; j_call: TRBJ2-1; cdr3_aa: CASSQVGTGVYNEQFF; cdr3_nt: TGCGCCAGCAGCCAAGTCGGGACAGGGGTCTACAATGAGCAGTTCTTC
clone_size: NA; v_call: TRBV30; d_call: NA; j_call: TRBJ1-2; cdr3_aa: CAWSAYGGEGNYGYTF; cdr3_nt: TGTGCCTGGAGTGCATACGGGGGTGAAGGGAACTATGGCTACACCTTC
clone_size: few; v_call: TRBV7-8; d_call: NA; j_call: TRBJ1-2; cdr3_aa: CASSFRGSGYTF; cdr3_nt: TGTGCCAGCAGCTTTAGGGGGTCTGGCTACACCTTC
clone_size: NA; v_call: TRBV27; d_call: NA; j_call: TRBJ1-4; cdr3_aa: CASSPRLTNEKLFF; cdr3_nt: TGTGCCAGCAGCCCCAGGCTAACTAATGAAAAACTGTTTTTT
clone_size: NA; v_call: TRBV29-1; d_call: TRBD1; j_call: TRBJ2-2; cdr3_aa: CSVLPGQTNTGELFF; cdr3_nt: TGCAGCGTTTTACCGGGACAGACGAACACCGGGGAGCTGTTTTTT
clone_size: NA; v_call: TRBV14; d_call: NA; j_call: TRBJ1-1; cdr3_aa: CASSQDQFGSTEAFF; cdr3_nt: TGTGCCAGCAGCCAAGACCAATTCGGGAGCACTGAAGCTTTCTTT
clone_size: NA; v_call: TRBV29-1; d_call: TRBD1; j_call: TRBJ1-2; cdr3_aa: CSTMQRTGFYGYTF; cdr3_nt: TGCAGCACAATGCAACGGACAGGATTCTATGGCTACACCTTC
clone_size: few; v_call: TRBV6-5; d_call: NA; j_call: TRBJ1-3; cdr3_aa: CASSYGQPSSGNTIYF; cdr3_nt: TGTGCCAGCAGTTACGGGCAGCCGAGCTCTGGAAACACCATATATTTT